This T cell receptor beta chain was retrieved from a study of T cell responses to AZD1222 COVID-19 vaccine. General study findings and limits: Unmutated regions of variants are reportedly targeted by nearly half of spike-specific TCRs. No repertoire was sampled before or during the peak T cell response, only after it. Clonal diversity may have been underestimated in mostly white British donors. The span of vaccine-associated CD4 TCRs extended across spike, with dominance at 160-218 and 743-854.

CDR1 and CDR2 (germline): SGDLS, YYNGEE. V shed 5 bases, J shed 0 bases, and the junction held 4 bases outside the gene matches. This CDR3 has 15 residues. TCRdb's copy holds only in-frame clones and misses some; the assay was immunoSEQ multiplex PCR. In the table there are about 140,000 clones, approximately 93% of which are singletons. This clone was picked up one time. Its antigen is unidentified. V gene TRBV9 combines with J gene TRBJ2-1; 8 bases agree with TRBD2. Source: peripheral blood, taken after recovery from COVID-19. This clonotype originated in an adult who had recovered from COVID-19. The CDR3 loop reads CASSPSGSSYNEQFF. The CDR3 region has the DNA TGTGCCAGCAGTCCAAGCGGGAGCTCCTACAATGAGCAGTTCTTC.